A selection of T cell receptor beta chains follows, all from one sample in a study of blood T cell repertoires in COVID-19. The assay was immunoSEQ multiplex PCR, and TCRdb's table has in-frame clones only and misses some. Of 200,000 to 250,000 clones detected, around 85% appear once; the ten largest clones hold roughly 4.6%. The specimen sequenced was peripheral blood. The receptors were sampled from a man in his forties or fifties with COVID-19, enrolled during active disease. Each CDR3 is given with its conserved first and last residue. D genes are given only for firm matches. The size of a clone is reported for some rows only, either as once, few or many, or as a class for expanded clones.

d_call clone_size j_call v_call cdr3_nt cdr3_aa
NA NA TRBJ2-1 TRBV11-3 TGTGCCAGCAGCTTAGGGTATAGTACCTACAATGAGCAGTTCTTC CASSLGYSTYNEQFF
TRBD1 NA TRBJ1-5 TRBV16 TGTGCCAGCAGCCAAATAGTCGGGACAGTCGGTCAGCCCCAGCATTTT CASSQIVGTVGQPQHF
TRBD2 NA TRBJ2-1 TRBV3-1/TRBV3-2 TGTGCCAGCAGCCTAGGACTAGCGGGGGGGCGTAACAATGAGCAGTTCTTC CASSLGLAGGRNNEQFF
NA NA TRBJ1-2 TRBV12-3/TRBV12-4 TGTGCCACCCAGGGCCGGTGGGAAGGCTACACCTTC CATQGRWEGYTF
NA NA TRBJ2-2 TRBV30 TGTGCCTGGAGTTACGGGGAGCTGTTTTTT CAWSYGELFF
NA NA TRBJ1-2 TRBV7-2 TGTGCCAGCAGCTTCAATAGCTGCGGCTACACCTTC CASSFNSCGYTF
TRBD2 NA TRBJ2-3 TRBV2 TGTGCCAGCAGCGCGACGACTAGCGGCTCCACAGATACGCAGTATTTT CASSATTSGSTDTQYF
TRBD2 few TRBJ2-7 TRBV5-1 TGCGCCAGCAGCGAGGGGACTAGCCGTTCCTACGAGCAGTACTTC CASSEGTSRSYEQYF
NA NA TRBJ2-5 TRBV19 TGTGCCAGTAGTATAGATCCCTGGCGGGGAGAGGAGACCCAGTACTTC CASSIDPWRGEETQYF
NA NA TRBJ2-1 TRBV9 TGTGCCAGCAGCGTAGATACTGAGAATATAAACAATGAGCAGTTCTTC CASSVDTENINNEQFF
NA once TRBJ2-1 TRBV12-3/TRBV12-4 TGTGCCAGCACGGGCGGGAACAATGAGCAGTTCTTC CASTGGNNEQFF
NA few TRBJ1-2 TRBV27 TGTGCCAGCAGCCCACGGGGGGGTGGAAACTATGGCTACACCTTC CASSPRGGGNYGYTF
NA NA TRBJ1-1 TRBV29-1 TGCAGCGTTGAAGTTACAGGGATAGGGACTGAAGCTTTCTTT CSVEVTGIGTEAFF
TRBD1 NA TRBJ2-3 TRBV5-5 TGTGCCAGCAGCTTCCAGGGGGCAGGGAATACGCAGTATTTT CASSFQGAGNTQYF
TRBD1 NA TRBJ1-5 TRBV2 TGTGCCAGCAGAGGCCACAGGGGGCCTAGCAATCAGCCCCAGCATTTT CASRGHRGPSNQPQHF
NA few TRBJ2-1 TRBV28 TGTGCCAGCAGGGAGCCAAGCTCCTACAATGAGCAGTTCTTC CASREPSSYNEQFF
NA NA TRBJ2-7 TRBV18 TGTGCCAGCACCCAGGTCATCCAGGGCGAGCAGTACTTC CASTQVIQGEQYF